This TCR beta chain derives from a study of response to subunit inactivated influenza vaccine. CDR3 length: 13 residues. Germline assignment: CDR1 SNHLY and CDR2 FYNNEI. Trimming stripped 7 bases from V and 1 base from J, with 8 bases between. TCRdb reanalysed the RT-PCR reads using MiXCR and keeps one entry per CDR3 protein. The top ten hold under 15% of the sample, which has approximately 500,000 distinct CDR3 sequences, 10% to 15% seen once. The chain links TRBV2 to TRBJ1-5; D not resolved. This TCR was recovered from a man aged 45-60 years who received an inactivated influenza vaccine. The starting material was PBMCs from blood, obtained about 40 days after vaccination. The CDR3 spells CASTRLSNQPQHF. CDR3 sequence (DNA): TGTGCCAGCACACGACTGAGCAATCAGCCCCAGCATTTT.